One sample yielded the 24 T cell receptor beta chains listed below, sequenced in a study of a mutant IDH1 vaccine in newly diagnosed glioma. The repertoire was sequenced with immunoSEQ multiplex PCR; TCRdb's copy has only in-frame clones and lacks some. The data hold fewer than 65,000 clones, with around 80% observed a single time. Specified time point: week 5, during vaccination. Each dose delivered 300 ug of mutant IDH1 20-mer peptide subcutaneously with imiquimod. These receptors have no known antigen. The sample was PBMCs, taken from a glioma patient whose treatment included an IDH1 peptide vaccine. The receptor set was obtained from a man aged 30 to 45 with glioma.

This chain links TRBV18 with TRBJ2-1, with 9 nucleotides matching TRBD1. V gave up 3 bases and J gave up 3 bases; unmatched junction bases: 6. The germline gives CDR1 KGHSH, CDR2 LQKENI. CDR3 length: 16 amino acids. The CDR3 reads CASSPIQGAGYNEQFF. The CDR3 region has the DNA TGTGCCAGCTCACCGATACAGGGGGCAGGCTACAATGAGCAGTTCTTC.

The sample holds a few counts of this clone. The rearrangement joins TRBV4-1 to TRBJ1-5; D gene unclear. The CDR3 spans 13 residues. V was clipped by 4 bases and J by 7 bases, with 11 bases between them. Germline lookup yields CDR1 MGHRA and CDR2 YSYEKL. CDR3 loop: CASSPYHGQPQHF. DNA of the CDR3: TGCGCCAGCAGCCCATACCACGGGCAGCCCCAGCATTTT.

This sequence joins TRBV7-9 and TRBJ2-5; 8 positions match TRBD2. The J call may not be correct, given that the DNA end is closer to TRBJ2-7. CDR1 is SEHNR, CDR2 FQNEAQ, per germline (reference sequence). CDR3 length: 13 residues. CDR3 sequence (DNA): TGTGCCAGCAGCCCCGGGACTAGCTACGAGCAGTACTTC. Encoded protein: CASSPGTSYEQYF.

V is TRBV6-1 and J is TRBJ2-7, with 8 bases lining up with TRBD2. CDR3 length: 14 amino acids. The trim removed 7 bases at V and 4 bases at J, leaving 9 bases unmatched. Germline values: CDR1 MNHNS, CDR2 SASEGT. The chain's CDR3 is CASILSGGSYEQYF. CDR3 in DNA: TGTGCCAGCATCTTATCGGGGGGGTCTTACGAGCAGTACTTC.

CDR3 sequence (DNA): TGTGCCAGCAGGTCAGCGGGGGGGAGGAGCTCCTACAATGAGCAGTTCTTC. Amino acid sequence: CASRSAGGRSSYNEQFF. The chain recombines TRBV2 with TRBJ2-1; 10 positions match TRBD2. CDR3 length: 17 amino acids. V gave up 6 bases and J gave up 0 bases; unmatched junction bases: 8. Germline V lookup: CDR1 SNHLY, CDR2 FYNNEI.

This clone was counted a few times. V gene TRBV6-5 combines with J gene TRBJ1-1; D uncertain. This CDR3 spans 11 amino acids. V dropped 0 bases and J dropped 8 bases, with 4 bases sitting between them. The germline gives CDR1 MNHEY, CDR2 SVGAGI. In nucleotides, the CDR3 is TGTGCCAGCAGTTACTCTGAGGAAGCTTTCTTT. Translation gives CASSYSEEAFF.

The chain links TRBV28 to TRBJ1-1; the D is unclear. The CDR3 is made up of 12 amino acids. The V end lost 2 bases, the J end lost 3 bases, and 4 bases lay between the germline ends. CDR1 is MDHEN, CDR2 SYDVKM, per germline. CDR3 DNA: TGTGCCAGCAGTTTAGATTACACTGAAGCTTTCTTT. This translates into CASSLDYTEAFF.

The CDR3 here is CASSPEAGDTIYF. The CDR3 DNA reads TGTGCCAGCTCACCTGAGGCGGGAGACACCATATATTTT. V and J are TRBV18 and TRBJ1-3; D is unresolved. This CDR3 contains 13 residues. V lost 3 bases, J lost 8 bases, and 11 bases lay in between. The germline gives CDR1 KGHSH, CDR2 LQKENI.

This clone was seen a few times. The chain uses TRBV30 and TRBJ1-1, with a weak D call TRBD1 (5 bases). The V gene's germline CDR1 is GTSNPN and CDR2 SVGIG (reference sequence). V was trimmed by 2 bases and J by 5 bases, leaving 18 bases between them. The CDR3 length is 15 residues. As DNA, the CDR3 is TGTGCCTGGAGTTCCCCTCCGAGGGGCCAAACTGAAGCTTTCTTT. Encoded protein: CAWSSPPRGQTEAFF.

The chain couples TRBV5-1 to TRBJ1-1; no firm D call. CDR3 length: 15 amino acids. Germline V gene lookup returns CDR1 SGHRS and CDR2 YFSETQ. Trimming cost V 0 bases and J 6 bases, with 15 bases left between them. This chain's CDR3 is CASSLAPVRVPEAFF. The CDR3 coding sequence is TGCGCCAGCAGCTTGGCCCCCGTTCGAGTCCCTGAAGCTTTCTTT.

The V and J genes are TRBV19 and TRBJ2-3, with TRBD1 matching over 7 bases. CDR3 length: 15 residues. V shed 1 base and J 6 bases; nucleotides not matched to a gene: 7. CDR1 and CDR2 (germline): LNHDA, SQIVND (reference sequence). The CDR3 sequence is CASSIVTGAFDTQYF. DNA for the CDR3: TGTGCCAGTAGTATAGTTACAGGGGCGTTCGATACGCAGTATTTT.

As DNA, the CDR3 is TGCAGTGCTGAAGTAGGAGAAGCTTTCTTT. This encodes CSAEVGEAFF. The V call is TRBV20-1, the J call TRBJ1-1; D gene uncertain. Trimming stripped 5 bases from V and 8 bases from J, with 9 bases between. Looked up from germline, CDR1 is DFQATT and CDR2 is SNEGSKA (reference sequence). The CDR3 is 10 amino acids.

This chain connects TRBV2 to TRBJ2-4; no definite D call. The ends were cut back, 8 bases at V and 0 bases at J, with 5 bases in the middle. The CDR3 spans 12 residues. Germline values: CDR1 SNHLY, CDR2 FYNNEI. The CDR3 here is CASLGAKNIQYF. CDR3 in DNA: TGTGCCAGCCTCGGAGCCAAAAACATTCAGTACTTC. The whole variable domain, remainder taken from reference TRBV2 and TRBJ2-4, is EPEVTQTPSHQVTQMGQEVILRCVPISNHLYFYWYRQILGQKVEFLVSFYNNEISEKSEIFDDQFSVERPDGSNFTLKIRSTKLEDSAMYFCASLGAKNIQYFGAGTRLSVL.

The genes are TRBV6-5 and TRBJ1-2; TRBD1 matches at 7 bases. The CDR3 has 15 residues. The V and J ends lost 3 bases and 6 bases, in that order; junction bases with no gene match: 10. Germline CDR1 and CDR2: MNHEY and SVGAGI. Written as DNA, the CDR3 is TGTGCCAGCAGTTATTCGGGCAGGGGGTCGGATGGCTACACCTTC. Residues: CASSYSGRGSDGYTF.

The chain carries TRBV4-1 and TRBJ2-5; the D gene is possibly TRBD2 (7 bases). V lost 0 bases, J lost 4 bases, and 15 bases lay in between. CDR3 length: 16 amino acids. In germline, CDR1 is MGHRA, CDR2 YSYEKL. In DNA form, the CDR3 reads TGCGCCAGCAGCCAAGATGGGGGGGGCGGGAGAGAGACCCAGTACTTC. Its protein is CASSQDGGGGRETQYF.

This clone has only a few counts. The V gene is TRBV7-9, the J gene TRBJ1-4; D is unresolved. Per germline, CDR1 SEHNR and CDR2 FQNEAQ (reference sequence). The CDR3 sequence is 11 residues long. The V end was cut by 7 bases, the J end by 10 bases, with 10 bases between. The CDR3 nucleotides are TGTGCCAGCATCAATTCCGGAAAACTGTTTTTT. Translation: CASINSGKLFF. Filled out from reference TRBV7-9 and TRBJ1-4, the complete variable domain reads DTGVSQNPRHKITKRGQNVTFRCDPISEHNRLYWYRQTLGQGPEFLTYFQNEAQLEKSRLLSDRFSAERPKGSFSTLEIQRTEQGDSAMYLCASINSGKLFFGSGTQLSVL.

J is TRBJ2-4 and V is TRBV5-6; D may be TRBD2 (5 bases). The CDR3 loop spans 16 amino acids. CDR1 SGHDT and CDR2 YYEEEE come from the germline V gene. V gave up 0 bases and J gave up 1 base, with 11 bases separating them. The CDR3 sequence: CASSLGGALAKNIQYF. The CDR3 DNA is TGTGCCAGCAGCTTGGGGGGAGCTTTGGCCAAAAACATTCAGTACTTC.

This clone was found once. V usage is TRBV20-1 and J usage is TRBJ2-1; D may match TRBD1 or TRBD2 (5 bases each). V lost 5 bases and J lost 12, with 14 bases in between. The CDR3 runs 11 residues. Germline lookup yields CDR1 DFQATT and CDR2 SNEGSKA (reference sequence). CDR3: CSADPGAGQFF. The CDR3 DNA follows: TGCAGTGCTGACCCCGGGGCCGGGCAGTTCTTC.

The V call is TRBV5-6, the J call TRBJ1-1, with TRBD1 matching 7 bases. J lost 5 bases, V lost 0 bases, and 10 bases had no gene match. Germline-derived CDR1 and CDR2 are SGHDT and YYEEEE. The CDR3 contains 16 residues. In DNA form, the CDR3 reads TGTGCCAGCAGCTTGGCTTACAGGGGCCCAGGGACTGAAGCTTTCTTT. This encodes CASSLAYRGPGTEAFF.

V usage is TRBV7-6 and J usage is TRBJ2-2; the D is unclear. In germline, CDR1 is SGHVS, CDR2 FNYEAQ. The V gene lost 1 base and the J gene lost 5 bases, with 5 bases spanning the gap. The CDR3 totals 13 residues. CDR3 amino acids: CASSLGQTGELFF. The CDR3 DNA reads TGTGCCAGCAGCTTAGGTCAGACCGGGGAGCTGTTTTTT.

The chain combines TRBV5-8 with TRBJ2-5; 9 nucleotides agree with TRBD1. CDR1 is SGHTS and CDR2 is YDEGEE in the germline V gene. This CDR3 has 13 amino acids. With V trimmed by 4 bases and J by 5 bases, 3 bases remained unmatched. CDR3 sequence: CASSRQGEETQYF. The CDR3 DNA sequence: TGTGCCAGCAGCCGACAGGGGGAGGAGACCCAGTACTTC.

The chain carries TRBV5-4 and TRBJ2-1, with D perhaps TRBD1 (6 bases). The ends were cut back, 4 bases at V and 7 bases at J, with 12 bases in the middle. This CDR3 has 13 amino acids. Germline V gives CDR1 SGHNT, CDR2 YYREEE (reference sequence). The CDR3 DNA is TGTGCCAGCAGCCACAGGGAAGGGAATGAGCAGTTCTTC. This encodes CASSHREGNEQFF. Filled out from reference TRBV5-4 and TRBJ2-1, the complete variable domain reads ETGVTQSPTHLIKTRGQQVTLRCSSQSGHNTVSWYQQALGQGPQFIFQYYREEENGRGNFPPRFSGLQFPNYSSELNVNALELDDSALYLCASSHREGNEQFFGPGTRLTVL.

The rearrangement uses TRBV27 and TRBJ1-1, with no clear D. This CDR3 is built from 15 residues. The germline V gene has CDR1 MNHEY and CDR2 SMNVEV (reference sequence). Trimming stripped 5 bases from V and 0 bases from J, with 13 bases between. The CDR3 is CASSTPGSMNTEAFF. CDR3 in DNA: TGTGCCAGCAGTACCCCGGGCAGTATGAACACTGAAGCTTTCTTT.

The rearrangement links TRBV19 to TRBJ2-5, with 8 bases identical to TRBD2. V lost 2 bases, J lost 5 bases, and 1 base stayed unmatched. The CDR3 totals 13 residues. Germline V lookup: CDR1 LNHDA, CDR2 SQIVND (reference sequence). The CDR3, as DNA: TGTGCCAGTAGTATATCGGGGGGGGAGACCCAGTACTTC. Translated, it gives CASSISGGETQYF. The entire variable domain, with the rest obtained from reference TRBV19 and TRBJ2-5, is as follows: DGGITQSPKYLFRKEGQNVTLSCEQNLNHDAMYWYRQDPGQGLRLIYYSQIVNDFQKGDIAEGYSVSREKKESFPLTVTSAQKNPTAFYLCASSISGGETQYFGPGTRLLVL.